The 28 T cell receptor beta chains given below trace back to one sample, sequenced in a study of blood T cell repertoires in COVID-19. Sequencing was performed with immunoSEQ multiplex PCR; in TCRdb, only in-frame clones are kept and a portion is missing. The table lists around 400,000 clones, around 87% of them singletons. The sequencing input was peripheral blood. All receptors come from a woman aged 60-70 years with COVID-19, enrolled during active disease.

J is TRBJ1-5 and V is TRBV6-6; D possibly corresponds to TRBD1 (5 bases). The CDR3 is 13 amino acids. The V gene lost 4 bases and the J gene lost 4 bases, with 8 bases spanning the gap. Germline V gene data show CDR1 as MNHNY and CDR2 as SVGAGI (reference sequence). CDR3 sequence: CASSSTVNQPQHF. The CDR3, as DNA: TGTGCCAGCAGTTCGACAGTAAATCAGCCCCAGCATTTT.

The chain recombines TRBV5-6 with TRBJ1-5; TRBD1 matches at 7 bases. CDR1 SGHDT and CDR2 YYEEEE come from the germline V gene. The V and J ends lost 5 bases and 4 bases, in that order; junction bases with no gene match: 3. The CDR3 extends over 13 amino acids. CDR3 residues: CASSTGANQPQHF. The CDR3 DNA sequence: TGTGCCAGCAGTACAGGGGCAAATCAGCCCCAGCATTTT.

The chain has TRBV11-2 and TRBJ2-5, with D hard to call. This CDR3 spans 15 amino acids. The germline V gene has CDR1 SGHAT and CDR2 FQNNGV. V lost 5 bases and J 4 bases, leaving 17 bases between the germline ends. CDR3 sequence (DNA): TGTGCCAGCAGCACCGGGTCCCCTCAACGAGAGACCCAGTACTTC. It codes for CASSTGSPQRETQYF.

This chain uses TRBV18 with TRBJ2-4; no clear D gene. The CDR3 loop spans 17 amino acids. The germline gives CDR1 KGHSH, CDR2 LQKENI. V was cut by 2 bases and J by 4 bases, with 18 bases left in between. The CDR3 loop is CASSPVRNFGLKNIQYF. The CDR3 coding sequence is TGTGCCAGCTCACCAGTTAGAAACTTCGGGTTAAAAAACATTCAGTACTTC.

The table lists this clone with a count of one. The chain links TRBV5-4 to TRBJ2-2; the D gene is possibly TRBD1 (6 bases). Trimming took 4 bases from V and 0 from J, leaving 16 bases between them. The CDR3 is 17 amino acids. Germline assignment: CDR1 SGHNT and CDR2 YYREEE (reference sequence). In DNA form, the CDR3 reads TGTGCCAGCAGCCCAACCGGGACAAGAACGAACACCGGGGAGCTGTTTTTT. Residues: CASSPTGTRTNTGELFF.

The J gene is TRBJ1-4, the V gene TRBV19; possibly TRBD1 for D (5 bases). Germline CDR1 reads LNHDA; CDR2 reads SQIVND (reference sequence). V lost 4 bases, J lost 2 bases, and 11 bases lay in between. This CDR3 comprises 15 residues. DNA of the CDR3: TGTGCCAGTAGTAGAGATCGACAGACTAATGAAAAACTGTTTTTT. This encodes CASSRDRQTNEKLFF.

This chain uses TRBV5-6 with TRBJ2-5; 8 nucleotides agree with TRBD1. V lost 4 bases and J lost 5; bases outside the gene matches: 13. The germline V gene encodes CDR1 SGHDT and CDR2 YYEEEE. This CDR3 has 16 amino acids. Here the CDR3 reads CASSHTTRQGWETQYF. The CDR3 nucleotides are TGTGCCAGCAGCCATACGACCCGACAGGGGTGGGAGACCCAGTACTTC.

This sequence joins TRBV19 and TRBJ1-3; no firm D call. Germline V gene sequence: CDR1 LNHDA, CDR2 SQIVND (reference sequence). Trimming pared 7 bases from V and 3 bases from J, leaving 13 bases between. The CDR3 is made up of 14 amino acids. This CDR3 is CASKQTYSGNTIYF. The CDR3 DNA reads as TGTGCCAGTAAACAGACCTACAGTGGAAACACCATATATTTT.

This clone was observed a single time. The CDR3 DNA is TGTGCCAGCAGTTCCTACAGCCGTCCCACAGATACGCAGTATTTT. It is translated as CASSSYSRPTDTQYF. V is TRBV28 and J is TRBJ2-3, with D unresolved. Germline V gene lookup returns CDR1 MDHEN and CDR2 SYDVKM. V lost 4 bases and J 2 bases, leaving 13 bases between the germline ends. CDR3 length equals 15 residues.

About this clone: The junction departs from germline at one end; a sequencing error may be responsible. The CDR3 sequence: CASREELVGNEKLFF. The DNA of the CDR3 is TGTGCCAGCAGAGAAGAGTTAGTGGGCAATGAAAAACTGTTTTTT. The V and J genes are TRBV6-1 and TRBJ1-4; no clear D. The CDR3 is 15 residues long. CDR1 MNHNS and CDR2 SASEGT come from the germline V gene.

A few counts support this clone. The chain recombines TRBV10-1 with TRBJ1-1, with a tentative D call TRBD1 (5 bases). With 7 bases removed from V and 10 bases from J, the gap between germline ends came to 19 bases. Germline CDR1 WNHNN, CDR2 SYGVQD (reference sequence). This CDR3 is 13 amino acids long. The CDR3 loop reads CASIKGQPPRAFF. The CDR3 DNA reads as TGCGCCAGCATTAAGGGGCAGCCCCCTCGAGCTTTCTTT.

The chain employs TRBV6-5 and TRBJ1-4; D call uncertain. The CDR3 is made up of 14 amino acids. With 6 bases removed from V and 7 bases from J, the gap between germline ends came to 15 bases. Germline loops: CDR1 MNHEY, CDR2 SVGAGI. As DNA, the CDR3 is TGTGCCAGCAGCCTGTCCCTCGGAGGTGAAAAACTGTTTTTT. This encodes CASSLSLGGEKLFF.

The chain employs TRBV5-1 and TRBJ1-2; D gene ambiguous. Trimming took 3 bases from V and 8 from J, leaving 20 bases between them. CDR3 length: 15 residues. Germline lookup yields CDR1 SGHRS and CDR2 YFSETQ. CDR3 protein: CASSSLLALERGYTF. DNA for the CDR3: TGCGCCAGCAGCTCTCTTCTCGCCCTCGAACGGGGCTACACCTTC.

The chain carries TRBV2 and TRBJ2-3; possible D gene TRBD2, 5 bases. The CDR3 is made up of 15 amino acids. In germline, CDR1 is SNHLY, CDR2 FYNNEI. The V and J ends lost 6 bases and 2 bases respectively, with 15 bases between them. For the CDR3, the DNA is TGTGCCAGCAGGTTTCTCCCGGGATACACAGATACGCAGTATTTT. Protein product: CASRFLPGYTDTQYF.

The DNA for the CDR3 is TGTGCCAGCAGTTACTCGTGGGGGCGTGGGGCCAACGTCCTGACTTTC. Residues: CASSYSWGRGANVLTF. The genes are TRBV6-5 and TRBJ2-6; a weak D match, TRBD1 (6 bases). V was pared by 0 bases and J by 3 bases, with 9 bases between. Germline lookup yields CDR1 MNHEY and CDR2 SVGAGI. The CDR3 contains 16 residues.

The rearrangement joins TRBV19 to TRBJ2-2; D gene unclear. The germline gives CDR1 LNHDA, CDR2 SQIVND (reference sequence). The CDR3 length is 15 residues. Trimming removed 1 base at V and 0 bases at J, with 6 bases between. The CDR3 nucleotides are TGTGCCAGTAGTATAGGGAGCGCGAACACCGGGGAGCTGTTTTTT. As protein: CASSIGSANTGELFF.

The CDR3 protein is CASSSGSYEQYF. Here the CDR3 DNA reads TGTGCCAGTAGTAGCGGGAGTTACGAGCAGTACTTC. This chain connects TRBV19 to TRBJ2-7, with 7 bases lining up with TRBD2. V lost 4 bases to trimming and J lost 4 bases; unmatched junction nucleotides: 1. The CDR3 covers 12 residues. CDR1 and CDR2 from the germline V gene are LNHDA and SQIVND (reference sequence).

The chain uses TRBV3-1 (or the pseudogene TRBV3-2) and TRBJ2-1; D is undetermined. The CDR3 is made up of 13 amino acids. The V and J ends lost 4 bases and 5 bases respectively, with 9 bases between them. CDR1 and CDR2 (germline): LGHDT, YNNKEL (reference sequence). The CDR3 DNA is TGTGCCAGCAGCCTTAACAGTAACAATGAGCAGTTCTTC. It is translated as CASSLNSNNEQFF.

The gene calls are TRBV11-2 and TRBJ1-5; D uncertain. CDR1 is SGHAT, CDR2 FQNNGV, per germline. Between the trimmed V and J ends, which lost 2 bases and 7 bases, there was a span of 21 bases. This CDR3 contains 17 residues. In DNA form, the CDR3 reads TGTGCCAGCAGCTTACGGGCAGCCGGAGGCAGCAGCCAGCCCCAGCATTTT. It codes for CASSLRAAGGSSQPQHF.

The rearrangement joins TRBV18 to TRBJ2-3; 7 nucleotides align to TRBD1. The CDR3 has 14 amino acids. V lost 3 bases to trimming and J lost 6 bases; unmatched junction nucleotides: 6. Germline V gene sequence: CDR1 KGHSH, CDR2 LQKENI. CDR3 protein: CASSPVGGRDTQYF. The CDR3 bases are TGTGCCAGCTCACCTGTAGGGGGCCGGGATACGCAGTATTTT.

This chain uses TRBV4-2 with TRBJ1-4; TRBD1 is a possible D gene (5 bases). Germline CDR1 LGHNA, CDR2 YNFKEQ. V lost 1 base and J lost 8, with 17 bases in between. The CDR3 is 16 residues long. The DNA for the CDR3 is TGTGCCAGCAGCCAAGTCCTGGGGGGAGGTGGGGAAAAACTGTTTTTT. As protein: CASSQVLGGGGEKLFF.

The chain carries TRBV5-1 and TRBJ2-7, with D tentatively TRBD2 (5 bases). This CDR3 comprises 16 residues. Trimming removed 0 bases from V and 5 bases from J, with 18 bases in between. Germline loops: CDR1 SGHRS, CDR2 YFSETQ. Here the CDR3 DNA reads TGCGCCAGCAGCTTGGGAGGGCGGACCCTACTGGACGAGCAGTACTTC. This translates into CASSLGGRTLLDEQYF. The entire variable domain, with the rest obtained from reference TRBV5-1 and TRBJ2-7, is as follows: KAGVTQTPRYLIKTRGQQVTLSCSPISGHRSVSWYQQTPGQGLQFLFEYFSETQRNKGNFPGRFSGRQFSNSRSEMNVSTLELGDSALYLCASSLGGRTLLDEQYFGPGTRLTVT.

There are a few counts of this clone. The CDR3 region is CASSIPGSTEAFF. Here the CDR3 DNA reads TGTGCCAGTAGTATACCAGGGTCCACTGAAGCTTTCTTT. J is TRBJ1-1 and V is TRBV19; a possible D gene is TRBD1 (5 bases). The germline gives CDR1 LNHDA, CDR2 SQIVND (reference sequence). V was trimmed by 2 bases and J by 4 bases, leaving 8 bases between them. The CDR3 sequence is 13 residues long.

The gene calls are TRBV7-9 and TRBJ2-5; the D gene is possibly TRBD2 (6 bases). Germline values: CDR1 SEHNR, CDR2 FQNEAQ (reference sequence). This CDR3 region has 13 residues. V lost 4 bases and J 1 base, leaving 7 bases between the germline ends. The CDR3 DNA follows: TGTGCCAGCAGCTATAGCGGCCAAGAGACCCAGTACTTC. Its translation is CASSYSGQETQYF. Complete variable domain (other parts from reference TRBV7-9 and TRBJ2-5): DTGVSQNPRHKITKRGQNVTFRCDPISEHNRLYWYRQTLGQGPEFLTYFQNEAQLEKSRLLSDRFSAERPKGSFSTLEIQRTEQGDSAMYLCASSYSGQETQYFGPGTRLLVL.

The V call is TRBV5-1, the J call TRBJ2-5; D unresolved. The germline CDR1 and CDR2 sequences are SGHRS and YFSETQ. There are 15 residues in the CDR3. V dropped 0 bases and J dropped 2 bases, with 11 bases sitting between them. The CDR3 nucleotides read TGCGCCAGCAGCTTGGGAATAGCTGGGCAAGAGACCCAGTACTTC. Protein product: CASSLGIAGQETQYF.

The chain joins TRBV9 to TRBJ2-1, with D perhaps matching TRBD1 (6 bases). The ends were cut back, 4 bases at V and 2 bases at J, with 10 bases in the middle. CDR1 and CDR2 from the germline V gene are SGDLS and YYNGEE. This CDR3 contains 14 residues. The CDR3 spells CASSPRDTYNEQFF. The CDR3, as DNA: TGTGCCAGCAGCCCTCGGGACACCTACAATGAGCAGTTCTTC.

The V call is TRBV16, the J call TRBJ1-3; 7 nucleotides align to TRBD1. The J segment lost 0 bases and the V segment lost 2 bases, leaving 1 base of the junction unmatched. The germline V gene has CDR1 KGHSY and CDR2 FQNENV. This CDR3 is 15 amino acids long. CDR3 sequence (DNA): TGTGCCAGCAGCCAAAGACAGGGCTCTGGAAACACCATATATTTT. This gives the protein CASSQRQGSGNTIYF.

The chain employs TRBV7-2 and TRBJ1-2; TRBD1 might be the D (5 bases). This CDR3 has 13 residues. V gave up 3 bases and J gave up 4 bases, with 9 bases separating them. Germline-derived CDR1 and CDR2 are SGHTA and FQGNSA. This chain's CDR3 is CASSFPGIYGYTF. DNA for the CDR3: TGTGCCAGCAGCTTCCCAGGGATCTATGGCTACACCTTC.